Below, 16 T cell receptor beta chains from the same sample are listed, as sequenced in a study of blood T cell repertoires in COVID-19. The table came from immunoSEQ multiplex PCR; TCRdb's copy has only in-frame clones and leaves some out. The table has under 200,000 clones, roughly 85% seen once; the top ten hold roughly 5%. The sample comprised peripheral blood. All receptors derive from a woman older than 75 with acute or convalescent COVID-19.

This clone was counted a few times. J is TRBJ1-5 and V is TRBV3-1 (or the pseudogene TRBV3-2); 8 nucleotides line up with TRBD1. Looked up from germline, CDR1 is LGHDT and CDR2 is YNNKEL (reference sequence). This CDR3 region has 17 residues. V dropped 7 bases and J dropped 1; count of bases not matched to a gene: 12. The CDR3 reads CASNYRRTGKSNQPQHF. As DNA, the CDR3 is TGTGCCAGCAACTACCGAAGGACAGGGAAGAGCAATCAGCCCCAGCATTTT.

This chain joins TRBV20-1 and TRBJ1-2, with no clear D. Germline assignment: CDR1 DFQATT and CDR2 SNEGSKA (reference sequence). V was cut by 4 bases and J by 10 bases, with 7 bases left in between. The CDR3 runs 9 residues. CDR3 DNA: TGCAGTGCTAACGGGGACTACACCTTC. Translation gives CSANGDYTF.

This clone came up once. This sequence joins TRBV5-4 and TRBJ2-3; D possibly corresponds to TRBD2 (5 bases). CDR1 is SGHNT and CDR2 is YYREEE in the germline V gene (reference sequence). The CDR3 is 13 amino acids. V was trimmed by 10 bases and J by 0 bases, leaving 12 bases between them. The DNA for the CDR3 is TGTGCCGCGGGTGACCTCAGCACAGATACGCAGTATTTT. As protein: CAAGDLSTDTQYF.

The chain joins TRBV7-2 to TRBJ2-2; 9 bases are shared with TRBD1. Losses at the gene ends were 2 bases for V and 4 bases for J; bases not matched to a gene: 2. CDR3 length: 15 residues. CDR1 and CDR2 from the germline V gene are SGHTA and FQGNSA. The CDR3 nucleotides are TGTGCCAGCAGCTTATCGACAGGGGGCACCGGGGAGCTGTTTTTT. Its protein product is CASSLSTGGTGELFF.

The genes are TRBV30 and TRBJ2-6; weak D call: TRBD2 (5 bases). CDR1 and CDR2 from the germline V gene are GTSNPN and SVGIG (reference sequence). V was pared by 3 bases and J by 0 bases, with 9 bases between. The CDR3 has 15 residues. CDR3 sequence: CAWRRVGSGANVLTF. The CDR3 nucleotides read TGTGCCTGGAGGCGGGTGGGCTCTGGGGCCAACGTCCTGACTTTC.

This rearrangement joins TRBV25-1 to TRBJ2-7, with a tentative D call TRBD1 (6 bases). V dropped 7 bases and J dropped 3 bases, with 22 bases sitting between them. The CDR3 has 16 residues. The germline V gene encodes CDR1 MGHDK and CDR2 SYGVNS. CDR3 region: CASTEGGLPGIYEQYF. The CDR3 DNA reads TGTGCCAGCACCGAAGGGGGATTACCCGGGATCTACGAGCAGTACTTC.

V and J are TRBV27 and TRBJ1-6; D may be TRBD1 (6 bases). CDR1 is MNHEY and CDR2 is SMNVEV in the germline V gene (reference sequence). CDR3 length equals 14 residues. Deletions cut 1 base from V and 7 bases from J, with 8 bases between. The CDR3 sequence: CASSLLTGNSPLHF. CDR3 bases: TGTGCCAGCAGTTTATTAACAGGGAATTCACCCCTCCACTTT.

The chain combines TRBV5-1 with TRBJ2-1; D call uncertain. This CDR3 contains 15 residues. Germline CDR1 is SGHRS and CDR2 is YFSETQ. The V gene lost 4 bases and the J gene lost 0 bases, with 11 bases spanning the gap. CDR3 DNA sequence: TGCGCCAGCAGCCCCCAGCGCAGCTCCTACAATGAGCAGTTCTTC. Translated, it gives CASSPQRSSYNEQFF. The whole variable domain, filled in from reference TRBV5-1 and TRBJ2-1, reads KAGVTQTPRYLIKTRGQQVTLSCSPISGHRSVSWYQQTPGQGLQFLFEYFSETQRNKGNFPGRFSGRQFSNSRSEMNVSTLELGDSALYLCASSPQRSSYNEQFFGPGTRLTVL.

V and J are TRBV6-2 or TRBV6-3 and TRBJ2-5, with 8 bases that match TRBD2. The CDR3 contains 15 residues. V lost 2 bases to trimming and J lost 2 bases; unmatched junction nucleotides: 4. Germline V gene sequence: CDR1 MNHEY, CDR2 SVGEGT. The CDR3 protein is CASSYATSGQETQYF. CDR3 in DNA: TGTGCCAGCAGTTACGCTACTAGCGGACAAGAGACCCAGTACTTC.

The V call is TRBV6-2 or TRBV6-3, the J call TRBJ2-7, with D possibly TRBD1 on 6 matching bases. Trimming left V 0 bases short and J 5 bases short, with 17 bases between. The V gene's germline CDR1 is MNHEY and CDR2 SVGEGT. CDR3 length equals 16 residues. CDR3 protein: CASSYSAAQGRHEQYF. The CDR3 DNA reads TGTGCCAGCAGTTACTCTGCCGCGCAGGGGCGGCACGAGCAGTACTTC.

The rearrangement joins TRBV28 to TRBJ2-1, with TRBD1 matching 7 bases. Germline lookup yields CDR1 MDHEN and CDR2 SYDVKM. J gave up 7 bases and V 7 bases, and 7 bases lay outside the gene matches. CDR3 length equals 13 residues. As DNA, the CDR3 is TGTGCCAGCATGGGACAGTTAGGGAATGAGCAGTTCTTC. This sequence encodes CASMGQLGNEQFF.

As DNA, the CDR3 is TGTGCCAGCTCACCTCCGGGACTAGCGGGAGGCCAAGAGACCCAGTACTTC. Amino acids: CASSPPGLAGGQETQYF. The rearrangement joins TRBV18 to TRBJ2-5, with 15 bases lining up with TRBD2. Germline CDR1 KGHSH, CDR2 LQKENI. CDR3 length: 17 residues. V lost 3 bases, J lost 1 base, and 3 bases stayed unmatched.

The DNA for the CDR3 is TGTGCCAGCAGCGTAGGGACAGTGAACACTGAAGCTTTCTTT. It yields the protein CASSVGTVNTEAFF. The chain is built from TRBV9 and TRBJ1-1, with D perhaps TRBD1 (6 bases). Germline V lookup: CDR1 SGDLS, CDR2 YYNGEE. There are 14 residues in the CDR3. Trimming cost V 0 bases and J 0 bases, with 6 bases left between them. Filled out from reference TRBV9 and TRBJ1-1, the complete variable domain reads DSGVTQTPKHLITATGQRVTLRCSPRSGDLSVYWYQQSLDQGLQFLIQYYNGEERAKGNILERFSAQQFPDLHSELNLSSLELGDSALYFCASSVGTVNTEAFFGQGTRLTVV.

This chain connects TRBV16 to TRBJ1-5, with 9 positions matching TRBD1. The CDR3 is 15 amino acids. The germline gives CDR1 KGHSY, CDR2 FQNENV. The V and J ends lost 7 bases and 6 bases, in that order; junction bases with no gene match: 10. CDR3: CASTTLGTGSQPQHF. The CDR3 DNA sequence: TGTGCCAGCACCACCCTCGGGACAGGGTCTCAGCCCCAGCATTTT.

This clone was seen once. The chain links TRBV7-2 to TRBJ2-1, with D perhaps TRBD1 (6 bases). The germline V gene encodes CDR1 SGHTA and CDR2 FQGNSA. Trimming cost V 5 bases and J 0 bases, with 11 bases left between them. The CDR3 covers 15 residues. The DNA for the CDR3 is TGTGCCAGCAGCACCCAGGGGAGCTCCTACAATGAGCAGTTCTTC. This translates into CASSTQGSSYNEQFF.

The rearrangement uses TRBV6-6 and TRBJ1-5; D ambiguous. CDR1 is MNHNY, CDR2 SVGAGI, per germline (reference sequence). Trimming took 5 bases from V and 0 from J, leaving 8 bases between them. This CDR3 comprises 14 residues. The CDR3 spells CASSNINSNQPQHF. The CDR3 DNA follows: TGTGCCAGCAGTAACATAAATAGCAATCAGCCCCAGCATTTT.